This entry lists 31 T cell receptor beta chains sequenced from one sample in a study of blood T cells in healthy people across ages. The use of a sample-barcoded 5' primer and a J-beta primer mix characterized a second PCR of about 7 to 12 cycles. A single record per CDR3 protein comes from TCRdb applying MiXCR to the 5' RACE reads. The sample records roughly 1.9 million distinct CDR3 sequences, roughly 43% being singletons. What was sequenced was blood. All receptors derive from a human donor in good health.

J is TRBJ2-3 and V is TRBV6-2 or TRBV6-3; TRBD2 aligns across 7 bases. V lost 5 bases to trimming and J lost 3 bases; unmatched junction nucleotides: 5. The CDR3 has 14 amino acids. Germline CDR1 is MNHEY and CDR2 is SVGEGT. CDR3 nucleotide sequence: TGTGCCAGCAGTACGCGGGGGTGGACAGATACGCAGTATTTT. Translated, it gives CASSTRGWTDTQYF.

V gene TRBV29-1 combines with J gene TRBJ2-3; possibly TRBD1 for D (6 bases). This CDR3 spans 15 amino acids. Trimming removed 7 bases from V and 0 bases from J, with 17 bases in between. Germline CDR1 and CDR2: SQVTM and ANQGSEA. The CDR3 DNA is TGCAGCGCAAACCCGGACAGCACTAGCACAGATACGCAGTATTTT. It is translated as CSANPDSTSTDTQYF.

This clonotype has only a few counts. This rearrangement joins TRBV6-5 to TRBJ2-3, with D perhaps matching TRBD1 (7 bases). The germline CDR1 and CDR2 sequences are MNHEY and SVGAGI. The length of the CDR3 is 15 residues. V was clipped by 3 bases and J by 5 bases, with 15 bases between them. The CDR3 sequence: CASSYRRGREDTQYF. CDR3 bases: TGTGCCAGCAGTTATCGGAGGGGGCGCGAAGATACGCAGTATTTT.

V gene TRBV6-8 combines with J gene TRBJ2-7; no firm D call. Trimming shortened V by 4 bases and J by 9 bases, and 10 bases separated the two germline ends. The CDR3 spans 11 residues. Per the germline V gene, CDR1 is MNHGY and CDR2 is SAAAGT. Written as DNA, the CDR3 is TGTGCCAGCAGTTGGGCGTCTGGGCAGTACTTC. Its translation: CASSWASGQYF.

This clonotype was picked up a small number of times. The J gene is TRBJ2-3, the V gene TRBV2; 9 bases align to TRBD2. V lost 0 bases and J lost 4; bases outside the gene matches: 5. The CDR3 extends over 16 amino acids. From germline, CDR1 is SNHLY and CDR2 FYNNEI. CDR3 nucleotides: TGTGCCAGCAGTGAAGCGGAGACTAGCGGATCAGATACGCAGTATTTT. It codes for CASSEAETSGSDTQYF. Full variable domain (rest looked up from reference TRBV2 and TRBJ2-3): EPEVTQTPSHQVTQMGQEVILRCVPISNHLYFYWYRQILGQKVEFLVSFYNNEISEKSEIFDDQFSVERPDGSNFTLKIRSTKLEDSAMYFCASSEAETSGSDTQYFGPGTRLTVL.

The chain employs TRBV11-3 and TRBJ2-7, with D perhaps assigned TRBD1 or TRBD2 (5 bases each). Per the germline V gene, CDR1 is SGHNT and CDR2 is YENEEA. CDR3 length equals 16 residues. Trimming removed 0 bases at V and 5 bases at J, with 17 bases between. DNA of the CDR3: TGTGCCAGCAGCTTAGATGGGGGAGTACTAGAAAACGAGCAGTACTTC. Its translation is CASSLDGGVLENEQYF. Filled out from reference TRBV11-3 and TRBJ2-7, the complete variable domain reads EAGVVQSPRYKIIEKKQPVAFWCNPISGHNTLYWYLQNLGQGPELLIRYENEEAVDDSQLPKDRFSAERLKGVDSTLKIQPAELGDSAVYLCASSLDGGVLENEQYFGPGTRLTVT.

This clonotype came up a few times. The chain joins TRBV12-5 to TRBJ2-1; D unresolved. The germline gives CDR1 LGHNT, CDR2 FRNRAP. The V end lost 1 base, the J end lost 6 bases, and 7 bases lay between the germline ends. The CDR3 contains 13 residues. This CDR3 is CASGLALGNEQFF. The CDR3 DNA reads TGTGCTAGTGGTTTGGCTTTGGGCAATGAGCAGTTCTTC.

The J gene is TRBJ2-4, the V gene TRBV7-6; 10 nucleotides match TRBD1. The J call is uncertain, as TRBJ2-7 better fits the DNA end. This CDR3 is 15 amino acids long. CDR1 SGHVS and CDR2 FNYEAQ come from the germline V gene. The CDR3: CASSPGTGAWDEQYF. DNA for the CDR3: TGTGCCAGCAGCCCCGGGACAGGGGCTTGGGACGAGCAGTACTTC.

This clonotype was seen only a few times. V usage is TRBV19 and J usage is TRBJ1-6; D uncertain. This CDR3 is built from 18 residues. CDR1 LNHDA and CDR2 SQIVND come from the germline V gene (reference sequence). V was shortened by 7 bases and J by 4 bases, with 23 bases between the two germline ends. DNA for the CDR3: TGTGCCAGTACCCCGGAACCTCGCAAAATAGGGTATAATTCACCCCTCCACTTT. Translating it yields CASTPEPRKIGYNSPLHF.

The rearrangement links TRBV7-9 to TRBJ2-2; perhaps TRBD1 as D (6 bases). Between the trimmed V and J ends, which lost 4 bases and 5 bases, there was a span of 14 bases. CDR1 SEHNR and CDR2 FQNEAQ come from the germline V gene (reference sequence). CDR3 length: 15 residues. This CDR3 is CASSYAGARTGELFF. Written as DNA, the CDR3 is TGTGCCAGCAGCTACGCAGGGGCCAGAACCGGGGAGCTGTTTTTT.

This clonotype was picked up a small number of times. The V call is TRBV10-3, the J call TRBJ2-3; TRBD1 matches 9 bases. Germline CDR1 reads ENHRY; CDR2 reads SYGVKD. There are 15 residues in the CDR3. V shed 7 bases, J shed 2 bases, and the junction held 7 bases outside the gene matches. CDR3: CAITWDREFTDTQYF. CDR3 DNA: TGTGCCATCACTTGGGACAGGGAATTCACAGATACGCAGTATTTT.

V and J are TRBV7-2 and TRBJ1-4; D is undetermined. Germline V gene lookup returns CDR1 SGHTA and CDR2 FQGNSA. V was shortened by 4 bases and J by 5 bases, with 11 bases between the two germline ends. The CDR3 is made up of 14 amino acids. CDR3 bases: TGTGCCAGCAGCTACCCAGCCATCAATGAAAAACTGTTTTTT. This translates into CASSYPAINEKLFF.

This clonotype was detected only once. The genes are TRBV12-3 or TRBV12-4 and TRBJ2-2, with D tentatively TRBD1 (7 bases). Trimming removed 6 bases from V and 1 base from J, with 15 bases in between. This CDR3 is 16 amino acids long. This CDR3 reads CASSPGQGGNTGELFF. The CDR3, as DNA: TGTGCCAGCAGCCCCGGGCAGGGGGGGAACACCGGGGAGCTGTTTTTT.

A few counts support this clonotype. The V call is TRBV15, the J call TRBJ2-5; no firm D call. V gave up 0 bases and J gave up 2 bases, with 13 bases separating them. The CDR3 spans 16 residues. Germline V gene data show CDR1 as LNHNV and CDR2 as YYDKDF (reference sequence). The CDR3 coding sequence is TGTGCCACCAGCAGAGATGCACAGTTGGGGCAAGAGACCCAGTACTTC. Encoded protein: CATSRDAQLGQETQYF.

This clonotype appeared a single time. The chain recombines TRBV5-5 with TRBJ2-6; D tentatively reads TRBD1 or TRBD2 (5 bases each). The germline V and J ends were trimmed by 3 bases and 0 bases, with 19 bases remaining between them. The CDR3 has 19 residues. The germline V gene has CDR1 SGHKS and CDR2 YYEKEE (reference sequence). The CDR3 loop is CASSYGRPGHFSGANVLTF. CDR3 in DNA: TGTGCCAGCAGCTATGGACGTCCGGGGCACTTCTCTGGGGCCAACGTCCTGACTTTC.

The chain joins TRBV20-1 to TRBJ1-5, with no clear D. V dropped 3 bases and J dropped 6 bases, with 15 bases sitting between them. Germline V gene lookup returns CDR1 DFQATT and CDR2 SNEGSKA (reference sequence). The CDR3 sequence is 14 residues long. In DNA, the CDR3 is TGCAGTGCTAGTATCACCCCAAAGGGTCAGCCCCAGCATTTT. The encoded protein is CSASITPKGQPQHF.

This clonotype occurred once. One end of the junction does not line up with germline, which may come from a read error. The chain carries TRBV9 and TRBJ1-1, with unresolved D. Germline lookup yields CDR1 SGDLS and CDR2 YYNGEE. There are 14 residues in the CDR3. CDR3 region: CTSSVGLFQAEAFF. CDR3 DNA sequence: TGTACCAGCAGCGTAGGGTTATTTCAGGCTGAAGCTTTCTTT.

V usage is TRBV6-5 and J usage is TRBJ2-1; no firm D call. CDR3 length: 14 residues. V lost 5 bases, J lost 5 bases, and 13 bases lay in between. Germline V gene sequence: CDR1 MNHEY, CDR2 SVGAGI. The CDR3 DNA reads TGTGCCAGCAGTCGAACCCCTGGGGACAATGAGCAGTTCTTC. Protein: CASSRTPGDNEQFF.

The chain couples TRBV3-1 to TRBJ2-5; TRBD2 might be the D (7 bases). Germline V gives CDR1 LGHDT, CDR2 YNNKEL (reference sequence). This CDR3 is built from 15 residues. V was shortened by 4 bases and J by 5 bases, with 17 bases between the two germline ends. In DNA form, the CDR3 reads TGTGCCAGCAGCCTCGGACTGGGGGGGCGGGAGACCCAGTACTTC. Translating it yields CASSLGLGGRETQYF.

This clonotype was seen ten or more times. The J gene is TRBJ1-2, the V gene TRBV29-1; TRBD1 matches at 7 bases. This CDR3 contains 12 residues. The V and J ends lost 2 bases and 3 bases, in that order; junction bases with no gene match: 0. Germline CDR1 SQVTM, CDR2 ANQGSEA. CDR3 loop: CSVETGDYGYTF. CDR3 in DNA: TGCAGCGTTGAAACAGGGGACTATGGCTACACCTTC.

Comments on this clonotype: At one of its ends the junction is not consistent with the germline gene, which may arise from a read error. The chain combines TRBV6-2 or TRBV6-3 with TRBJ1-2; D unresolved. Per the germline V gene, CDR1 is MNHEY and CDR2 is SVGEGT. The CDR3 totals 11 residues. This CDR3 is CASKDNYDYTF. DNA of the CDR3: TGTGCCAGCAAAGATAACTATGACTACACCTTC.

V gene TRBV7-2 combines with J gene TRBJ2-1; no clear D gene. Germline-derived CDR1 and CDR2 are SGHTA and FQGNSA. Trimming left V 5 bases short and J 9 bases short, with 11 bases between. This CDR3 spans 12 amino acids. The CDR3 coding sequence is TGTGCCAGCAGCATGCCTTTGTTTGAGCAGTTCTTC. This sequence encodes CASSMPLFEQFF.

This clonotype was counted a few times. The V call is TRBV7-9, the J call TRBJ2-5, with 8 bases fitting TRBD1. The CDR3 is 16 amino acids. V lost 5 bases, J lost 4 bases, and 12 bases stayed unmatched. Germline V lookup: CDR1 SEHNR, CDR2 FQNEAQ (reference sequence). As DNA, the CDR3 is TGTGCCAGCAGCCTACGAATCTTTGGACAGGGAGAGACCCAGTACTTC. This codes for CASSLRIFGQGETQYF.

The CDR3 loop is CASSLAREHYTF. Written as DNA, the CDR3 is TGCGCCAGCAGCTTGGCCAGGGAACACTACACCTTC. This chain connects TRBV5-1 to TRBJ1-2; the D gene is possibly TRBD1 (5 bases). The germline CDR1 and CDR2 sequences are SGHRS and YFSETQ. V lost 0 bases, J lost 10 bases, and 10 bases lay in between. The length of the CDR3 is 12 residues.

This clonotype was observed a few times. J is TRBJ1-6 and V is TRBV5-1; the match to TRBD1 covers 9 bases. Trimming took 4 bases from V and 7 from J; bases not matched to a gene: 3. The germline CDR1 and CDR2 sequences are SGHRS and YFSETQ. This CDR3 is built from 14 residues. CDR3 coding DNA: TGCGCCAGCAGCATTGACAGGGGGAATTCACCCCTCCACTTT. This sequence encodes CASSIDRGNSPLHF.

This clonotype has only a few counts. This sequence joins TRBV7-2 and TRBJ2-5; 8 bases fit TRBD2. This CDR3 contains 14 residues. Trimming cost V 5 bases and J 4 bases; bases outside gene matches: 6. CDR1 and CDR2 from the germline V gene are SGHTA and FQGNSA. The CDR3 spells CASSRNGLAETQYF. The DNA for the CDR3 is TGTGCCAGCAGCCGGAACGGACTAGCAGAGACCCAGTACTTC.

There are a few counts of this clonotype. The junction shows a germline mismatch at one end, possibly a read error. This rearrangement joins TRBV7-9 to TRBJ2-1; TRBD2 aligns across 8 bases. The CDR3 has 14 residues. Germline values: CDR1 SEHNR, CDR2 FQNEAQ (reference sequence). CDR3 amino acids: CTSSWTSTEDEQFF. The CDR3 nucleotides are TGTACCAGCAGCTGGACTAGCACGGAGGATGAGCAGTTCTTC.

The V call is TRBV9, the J call TRBJ1-1; possible D gene TRBD1, 5 bases. Germline lookup yields CDR1 SGDLS and CDR2 YYNGEE. Trimming cost V 4 bases and J 3 bases, with 16 bases left between them. The CDR3 runs to 15 residues. The CDR3 DNA sequence: TGTGCCAGCAGCCCGAGAGTCCAGGGCTACACTGAAGCTTTCTTT. Amino acid sequence: CASSPRVQGYTEAFF. Variable domain in full (rest from reference TRBV9 and TRBJ1-1): DSGVTQTPKHLITATGQRVTLRCSPRSGDLSVYWYQQSLDQGLQFLIQYYNGEERAKGNILERFSAQQFPDLHSELNLSSLELGDSALYFCASSPRVQGYTEAFFGQGTRLTVV.

This clonotype was detected a few times. This chain uses TRBV7-6 with TRBJ2-1; D possibly uses TRBD1 or TRBD2 (5 bases each). This CDR3 is built from 17 residues. V was pared by 1 base and J by 4 bases, with 17 bases between. Germline CDR1 reads SGHVS; CDR2 reads FNYEAQ. CDR3 region: CASSLEAGAELYNEQFF. The CDR3 coding sequence is TGTGCCAGCAGCTTAGAGGCCGGGGCAGAGCTATACAATGAGCAGTTCTTC.

The chain couples TRBV12-3 or TRBV12-4 to TRBJ1-2; D is unresolved. Trimming left V 6 bases short and J 2 bases short, with 16 bases between. There are 15 residues in the CDR3. CDR3 coding DNA: TGTGCCAGCAGCCGGCACGCGAATTCAAACTATGGCTACACCTTC. Its protein product is CASSRHANSNYGYTF.

V is TRBV20-1 and J is TRBJ1-2; 10 bases fit TRBD1. CDR3 length: 15 residues. V lost 6 bases, J lost 2 bases, and 9 bases stayed unmatched. CDR1 DFQATT and CDR2 SNEGSKA come from the germline V gene (reference sequence). The CDR3 DNA reads as TGCAGTGCCATCGACAGGGGGCTTAAGAACTATGGCTACACCTTC. Translating gives CSAIDRGLKNYGYTF.